The next 25 T cell receptor beta chains were all read from a single sample in a study of blood T cell repertoires in COVID-19. Generated by immunoSEQ multiplex PCR, the TCRdb table keeps only in-frame clones and is missing some. The sample consists of around 230,000 clones, roughly 90% of them appearing once. The sequenced sample consisted of peripheral blood. The origin of the receptors is a man aged 55 to 69 who had recovered from COVID-19.

The genes are TRBV5-1 and TRBJ2-2; the match to TRBD2 covers 8 bases. The CDR3 has 16 residues. Germline V gene data show CDR1 as SGHRS and CDR2 as YFSETQ. Trimming took 0 bases from V and 5 from J; bases not matched to a gene: 6. CDR3 residues: CASSLGSGEITGELFF. CDR3 DNA sequence: TGCGCCAGCAGCTTGGGTAGCGGGGAGATTACCGGGGAGCTGTTTTTT. Full variable domain (remainder filled in from reference TRBV5-1 and TRBJ2-2): KAGVTQTPRYLIKTRGQQVTLSCSPISGHRSVSWYQQTPGQGLQFLFEYFSETQRNKGNFPGRFSGRQFSNSRSEMNVSTLELGDSALYLCASSLGSGEITGELFFGEGSRLTVL.

This clone was seen a single time. J is TRBJ1-1 and V is TRBV9, with 7 bases identical to TRBD1. The junction had 10 bases not matched to a gene; V was cut back by 3 bases and J by 8 bases. This CDR3 has 14 residues. Germline loops: CDR1 SGDLS, CDR2 YYNGEE. In DNA, the CDR3 is TGTGCCAGCAGCGGAGGAACAGGGGTAGGGGAAGCTTTCTTT. Amino acids: CASSGGTGVGEAFF.

The table lists this clone with a count of one. The chain recombines TRBV5-6 with TRBJ2-7; 7 bases map to TRBD2. The CDR3 is 13 residues long. CDR1 SGHDT and CDR2 YYEEEE come from the germline V gene. Trimming took 4 bases from V and 3 from J; bases not matched to a gene: 4. The CDR3 DNA reads TGTGCCAGCAGCCACGGGACTAACTACGAGCAGTACGTC. Translating gives CASSHGTNYEQYV.

This clone was seen repeatedly, ten times or more. The J gene is TRBJ2-1, the V gene TRBV5-1; 9 bases match TRBD2. Trimming took 4 bases from V and 5 from J; bases not matched to a gene: 13. This CDR3 is built from 17 residues. Germline CDR1 is SGHRS and CDR2 is YFSETQ. CDR3 amino acids: CASSPIPFLAGDNEQFF. The CDR3 nucleotides read TGCGCCAGCAGCCCCATCCCCTTTTTAGCGGGGGACAATGAGCAGTTCTTC.

The rearrangement joins TRBV3-1 (or the pseudogene TRBV3-2) to TRBJ1-3; D is perhaps TRBD1 (5 bases). V shed 4 bases and J shed 4 bases, with 11 bases lying between them. CDR3 length: 14 amino acids. Per germline, CDR1 LGHDT and CDR2 YNNKEL (reference sequence). The CDR3 is CASSRQGSGNTIYF. The DNA for the CDR3 is TGTGCCAGCAGCCGTCAGGGATCAGGAAACACCATATATTTT.

V and J are TRBV6-1 and TRBJ1-5; D is perhaps TRBD1 (6 bases). CDR3 length: 16 amino acids. Germline lookup yields CDR1 MNHNS and CDR2 SASEGT. V was cut by 3 bases and J by 0 bases, with 12 bases left in between. CDR3 region: CASSELGHYSNQPQHF. CDR3 DNA sequence: TGTGCCAGCAGTGAGCTGGGACATTATAGCAATCAGCCCCAGCATTTT.

The table lists this clone with a count of one. The chain links TRBV3-1 (or the pseudogene TRBV3-2) to TRBJ2-5; D may be TRBD1 (6 bases). The length of the CDR3 is 14 residues. Germline-derived CDR1 and CDR2 are LGHDT and YNNKEL (reference sequence). Trimming shortened V by 4 bases and J by 14 bases, and 23 bases separated the two germline ends. CDR3 sequence reads: CASSPHGQLISTYF. CDR3 coding DNA: TGTGCCAGCAGCCCACATGGACAGCTTATCTCTACATACTTC.

The chain links TRBV2 to TRBJ2-7; D perhaps matches TRBD2 (6 bases). The CDR3 sequence is 14 residues long. Germline CDR1 and CDR2: SNHLY and FYNNEI. V shed 3 bases and J shed 3 bases, with 12 bases lying between them. Here the CDR3 DNA reads TGTGCCAGCAGTGAGGCGGGGTCCCACTACGAGCAGTACGTC. Encoded protein: CASSEAGSHYEQYV.

This chain links TRBV5-6 with TRBJ2-3, with TRBD2 matching 8 bases. V was clipped by 3 bases and J by 2 bases; unmatched bases: 14. This CDR3 is 18 amino acids long. CDR1 and CDR2 from the germline V gene are SGHDT and YYEEEE. The CDR3 here is CASSSLLKRGSNTDTQYF. The CDR3 bases are TGTGCCAGCAGCTCCTTATTAAAGCGGGGGAGCAACACAGATACGCAGTATTTT.

This sequence joins TRBV18 and TRBJ2-3, with 9 bases aligning to TRBD2. V gave up 0 bases and J gave up 6 bases; unmatched junction bases: 10. Looked up from germline, CDR1 is KGHSH and CDR2 is LQKENI. The CDR3 extends over 17 amino acids. The CDR3: CASSPPGGAGGLDTQYF. The CDR3 bases are TGTGCCAGCTCACCACCCGGAGGAGCGGGGGGTCTGGATACGCAGTATTTT.

This clone was detected only a few times. The J gene is TRBJ2-3, the V gene TRBV6-1, with D possibly matching TRBD1 (5 bases). The germline V gene encodes CDR1 MNHNS and CDR2 SASEGT. This CDR3 is built from 15 residues. Trimming cost V 1 base and J 11 bases, with 19 bases left between them. The CDR3 loop is CASSEGRASTRGQYF. The CDR3, as DNA: TGTGCCAGCAGTGAAGGCAGGGCCAGTACAAGGGGGCAGTATTTT.

This chain uses TRBV9 with TRBJ2-1, with TRBD2 matching over 7 bases. This CDR3 spans 15 amino acids. Per the germline V gene, CDR1 is SGDLS and CDR2 is YYNGEE. Trimming cost V 4 bases and J 3 bases; bases outside gene matches: 7. The CDR3 protein is CASSPRVAGYNEQFF. In DNA form, the CDR3 reads TGTGCCAGCAGCCCCAGGGTAGCGGGCTACAATGAGCAGTTCTTC. The variable domain in full, completed from reference TRBV9 and TRBJ2-1, reads DSGVTQTPKHLITATGQRVTLRCSPRSGDLSVYWYQQSLDQGLQFLIQYYNGEERAKGNILERFSAQQFPDLHSELNLSSLELGDSALYFCASSPRVAGYNEQFFGPGTRLTVL.

V usage is TRBV6-1 and J usage is TRBJ1-2; D perhaps matches TRBD1 (5 bases). Deletions cut 2 bases from V and 6 bases from J, with 13 bases between. The germline gives CDR1 MNHNS, CDR2 SASEGT. The CDR3 loop spans 14 amino acids. CDR3 in DNA: TGTGCCAGCAGTGAAACTCAGGGAAGGGATGGCTACACCTTC. Translation gives CASSETQGRDGYTF.

This chain links TRBV5-6 with TRBJ2-3; 9 bases are shared with TRBD1. CDR1 and CDR2 from the germline V gene are SGHDT and YYEEEE. The junction had 4 bases not matched to a gene; V was cut back by 0 bases and J by 8 bases. The CDR3 has 14 amino acids. CDR3 in amino acids: CASSLGQGVGTQYF. The CDR3, as DNA: TGTGCCAGCAGCTTGGGACAGGGGGTCGGTACGCAGTATTTT.

This clone was counted only a few times. The V call is TRBV6-5, the J call TRBJ1-2, with TRBD1 identical over 10 bases. The CDR3 loop spans 15 amino acids. Germline assignment: CDR1 MNHEY and CDR2 SVGAGI. Germline trimming cut 7 bases from V and 4 bases from J; bases unmatched to any gene: 9. CDR3 nucleotides: TGTGCCAGCATAGGACAGGGGGGAAGCGGCTATGGCTACACCTTC. Protein product: CASIGQGGSGYGYTF.

About this clone: Other DNA sequences of this sample code for an identical CDR3. The chain combines TRBV6-5 with TRBJ1-3; TRBD1 matches at 8 bases. The trim removed 6 bases at V and 1 base at J, leaving 2 bases unmatched. CDR1 and CDR2 (germline): MNHEY, SVGAGI. This CDR3 has 14 amino acids. The CDR3 nucleotides read TGTGCCAGCAGCCGGACAGGGTCTGGAAACACCATATATTTT. Translating gives CASSRTGSGNTIYF.

The chain joins TRBV9 to TRBJ2-1; 7 nucleotides agree with TRBD1. CDR3 length: 15 amino acids. Germline-derived CDR1 and CDR2 are SGDLS and YYNGEE. The ends lost 3 bases at V and 2 bases at J; junction bases unmatched: 5. Here the CDR3 reads CASSDTGVAYNEQFF. CDR3 nucleotides: TGTGCCAGCAGCGATACAGGGGTGGCCTACAATGAGCAGTTCTTC.

This chain connects TRBV7-9 to TRBJ2-3; tentatively, D is TRBD2 (5 bases). V was trimmed by 1 base and J by 1 base, leaving 15 bases between them. The CDR3 loop spans 17 amino acids. Per the germline V gene, CDR1 is SEHNR and CDR2 is FQNEAQ (reference sequence). The CDR3 bases are TGTGCCAGCAGCTTAGGGATATCCGGAGGCGGCACAGATACGCAGTATTTT. As protein: CASSLGISGGGTDTQYF.

J is TRBJ2-7 and V is TRBV5-5; 11 bases fit TRBD1. Looked up from germline, CDR1 is SGHKS and CDR2 is YYEKEE (reference sequence). With V trimmed by 4 bases and J by 3 bases, 9 bases remained unmatched. This CDR3 comprises 16 residues. CDR3 bases: TGTGCCAGCAGCCTGCCCGCTGGGACAGGGGGCTACGAGCAGTACGTC. The encoded protein is CASSLPAGTGGYEQYV.

The chain joins TRBV27 to TRBJ2-6; 8 nucleotides match TRBD2. The CDR3 sequence is 17 residues long. V was clipped by 2 bases and J by 0 bases; unmatched bases: 3. Per the germline V gene, CDR1 is MNHEY and CDR2 is SMNVEV (reference sequence). As DNA, the CDR3 is TGTGCCAGCAGTTTACGGGGGGGAAGCTCTGGGGCCAACGTCCTGACTTTC. Protein product: CASSLRGGSSGANVLTF.

This clone was detected a few times. The V and J genes are TRBV5-4 and TRBJ1-2, with D tentatively TRBD1 (6 bases). Germline loops: CDR1 SGHNT, CDR2 YYREEE (reference sequence). CDR3 length: 14 residues. Trimming stripped 0 bases from V and 0 bases from J, with 6 bases between. CDR3: CASSLGTANYGYTF. The CDR3 bases are TGTGCCAGCAGCTTGGGGACAGCTAACTATGGCTACACCTTC.

A few counts support this clone. The chain joins TRBV5-6 to TRBJ2-7, with 10 bases aligning to TRBD1. Germline V gives CDR1 SGHDT, CDR2 YYEEEE. With V trimmed by 2 bases and J by 7 bases, 9 bases remained unmatched. This CDR3 region has 15 residues. CDR3: CASSFETGGLREQYF. DNA for the CDR3: TGTGCCAGCAGCTTCGAGACAGGGGGCCTTCGGGAGCAGTACTTC. Using reference TRBV5-6 and TRBJ2-7 for the parts outside the CDR3, the full variable domain is DAGVTQSPTHLIKTRGQQVTLRCSPKSGHDTVSWYQQALGQGPQFIFQYYEEEERQRGNFPDRFSGHQFPNYSSELNVNALLLGDSALYLCASSFETGGLREQYFGPGTRLTVT.

This clone was observed a handful of times. The V call is TRBV14, the J call TRBJ2-1; 8 positions agree with TRBD2. CDR3 length: 15 amino acids. Germline CDR1 SGHDN, CDR2 FVKESK. The V and J ends lost 4 bases and 8 bases, in that order; junction bases with no gene match: 10. CDR3: CASSPLAGRPHEQFF. CDR3 DNA: TGTGCCAGCAGCCCTTTAGCGGGGAGGCCCCATGAGCAGTTCTTC.

V and J are TRBV20-1 and TRBJ2-7; TRBD1 matches 7 bases. V lost 3 bases and J lost 0; bases outside the gene matches: 8. This CDR3 is 15 amino acids long. Germline values: CDR1 DFQATT, CDR2 SNEGSKA (reference sequence). The CDR3 nucleotides are TGCAGTGCTAGTCGAGGGGGCTTCCGCTCCTACGAGCAGTACTTC. Encoded protein: CSASRGGFRSYEQYF.

The chain links TRBV3-1 (or the pseudogene TRBV3-2) to TRBJ1-3; the match to TRBD1 covers 9 bases. The CDR3 sequence is 15 residues long. V shed 1 base and J 5 bases; nucleotides not matched to a gene: 3. The germline V gene has CDR1 LGHDT and CDR2 YNNKEL (reference sequence). The CDR3 region is CASSQGTGDRNTIYF. As DNA, the CDR3 is TGTGCCAGCAGCCAAGGGACAGGGGACCGAAACACCATATATTTT.